The 30 T cell receptor beta chains presented below share a single source sample, sequenced in a study of blood T cells in healthy people across ages. Combining a sample-barcoded 5' primer with a J-beta primer mix, a second PCR ran for about 6 to 11 cycles. One entry per CDR3 protein results from TCRdb running MiXCR on the 5' RACE reads. The sample includes about 400,000 distinct CDR3 sequences, about 49% of them seen just once. The source material was blood. These TCRs come from a man in his 60s in good health.

The CDR3 is CASSLESGRYAIQYF. The CDR3 nucleotides read TGTGCCAGCAGCTTGGAAAGCGGGAGGTACGCCATTCAGTACTTC. The chain employs TRBV5-4 and TRBJ2-4, with TRBD2 matching over 9 bases. Germline CDR1 reads SGHNT; CDR2 reads YYREEE (reference sequence). Germline trimming cut 0 bases from V and 9 bases from J; bases unmatched to any gene: 7. The CDR3 is 15 amino acids.

The CDR3 bases are TGTGCCAGCAGCCCTGACAGGGCTAATGAAAAACTGTTTTTT. Translating it yields CASSPDRANEKLFF. The chain employs TRBV7-2 and TRBJ1-4, with 7 nucleotides matching TRBD1. Germline V CDR1 and CDR2: SGHTA, FQGNSA. This CDR3 contains 14 residues. J was trimmed by 3 bases and V by 5 bases; bases with no gene match: 3.

The CDR3 is CASRSTEGQGVHGYTF. CDR3 bases: TGTGCCAGCCGCTCTACCGAGGGACAGGGAGTCCATGGCTACACCTTC. The chain employs TRBV27 and TRBJ1-2; 9 bases align to TRBD1. This CDR3 is 16 amino acids long. J was trimmed by 6 bases and V by 8 bases; bases with no gene match: 16. Germline CDR1 reads MNHEY; CDR2 reads SMNVEV (reference sequence).

The rearrangement links TRBV6-1 to TRBJ2-5; 13 nucleotides match TRBD2. This CDR3 comprises 14 residues. CDR1 MNHNS and CDR2 SASEGT come from the germline V gene. Losses at the gene ends were 6 bases for V and 4 bases for J; bases not matched to a gene: 2. The CDR3 nucleotides are TGTGCCAGCAGGAGACTAGCGGGAGGAGAGACCCAGTACTTC. Protein sequence: CASRRLAGGETQYF.

J is TRBJ2-5 and V is TRBV20-1, with 10 bases fitting TRBD1. The J call may be incorrect, as the DNA end agrees better with TRBJ2-7. This CDR3 is 14 amino acids long. CDR1 and CDR2 (germline): DFQATT, SNEGSKA (reference sequence). Here the CDR3 DNA reads TGCAGTGCTAAGGGACAGGGGACTTACTACGAGCAGTACTTC. Translating it yields CSAKGQGTYYEQYF.

This clonotype was detected a few times. The rearrangement joins TRBV7-8 to TRBJ1-6, with 8 bases matching TRBD1. The CDR3 spans 14 residues. CDR1 is SGHVS and CDR2 is FQNEAQ in the germline V gene. The V and J ends lost 5 bases and 9 bases, in that order; junction bases with no gene match: 6. The CDR3 here is CASSATGAGSPLHF. CDR3 bases: TGTGCCAGCAGCGCGACAGGGGCAGGTTCACCCCTCCACTTT.

This clonotype appeared a few times. The chain employs TRBV6-2 or TRBV6-3 and TRBJ2-3; D call uncertain. The germline V and J ends were trimmed by 8 bases and 2 bases, with 5 bases remaining between them. The CDR3 is 11 residues long. Germline assignment: CDR1 MNHEY and CDR2 SVGEGT. The CDR3 region is CASGTTDTQYF. DNA for the CDR3: TGTGCCAGCGGCACCACAGATACGCAGTATTTT.

The chain uses TRBV29-1 and TRBJ1-2; 7 bases are shared with TRBD1. Per the germline V gene, CDR1 is SQVTM and CDR2 is ANQGSEA. This CDR3 comprises 14 residues. The J segment lost 2 bases and the V segment lost 6 bases, leaving 9 bases of the junction unmatched. CDR3 DNA: TGCAGCGTCCCTGGCCAGGGGGAGAACTATGGCTACACCTTC. Translation: CSVPGQGENYGYTF. Together with reference TRBV29-1 and TRBJ1-2, the CDR3 gives the full variable domain: SAVISQKPSRDICQRGTSLTIQCQVDSQVTMMFWYRQQPGQSLTLIATANQGSEATYESGFVIDKFPISRPNLTFSTLTVSNMSPEDSSIYLCSVPGQGENYGYTFGSGTRLTVV.

V is TRBV4-1 and J is TRBJ2-1; 9 bases agree with TRBD2. Unmatched junction bases numbered 7, after V lost 3 bases and J lost 4 bases. The V gene's germline CDR1 is MGHRA and CDR2 YSYEKL. There are 16 residues in the CDR3. In nucleotides, the CDR3 is TGCGCCAGCAGCCACGTTGGTGCGGGAGGGTACAATGAGCAGTTCTTC. Protein sequence: CASSHVGAGGYNEQFF.

This clonotype was seen repeatedly, ten times or more. The V and J genes are TRBV20-1 and TRBJ2-7; D is uncertain. Germline CDR1 and CDR2: DFQATT and SNEGSKA (reference sequence). This CDR3 spans 16 amino acids. The germline V and J ends were trimmed by 2 bases and 0 bases, with 17 bases remaining between them. The CDR3 sequence is CSARLGVRAGSYEQYF. CDR3 nucleotide sequence: TGCAGTGCTAGACTGGGCGTCCGGGCAGGCTCCTACGAGCAGTACTTC.

The rearrangement joins TRBV2 to TRBJ2-1; a weak D match, TRBD1 (5 bases). The CDR3 is 12 amino acids. CDR1 and CDR2 from the germline V gene are SNHLY and FYNNEI. The V and J ends lost 1 base and 11 bases respectively, with 9 bases between them. The CDR3 region is CASSEGGPQQFF. The CDR3 DNA reads TGTGCCAGCAGTGAAGGGGGCCCCCAGCAGTTCTTC.

This clonotype turned up a few times. J is TRBJ2-3 and V is TRBV12-3 or TRBV12-4; 14 nucleotides match TRBD2. The CDR3 consists of 20 residues. V was pared by 4 bases and J by 1 base, with 13 bases of the junction left unmatched. The CDR3 spells CASSSPPGLAGVGGTDTQYF. Written as DNA, the CDR3 is TGTGCCAGCAGTTCCCCACCGGGACTAGCGGGAGTGGGTGGCACAGATACGCAGTATTTT.

V and J are TRBV9 and TRBJ2-7, with 12 bases that match TRBD1. The germline gives CDR1 SGDLS, CDR2 YYNGEE. The CDR3 runs to 19 residues. V lost 2 bases and J lost 0; bases outside the gene matches: 12. For the CDR3, the DNA is TGTGCCAGCAGCGTGGGACAGGGGGCTAGCGGGACTACCTCCTACGAGCAGTACTTC. Protein sequence: CASSVGQGASGTTSYEQYF.

The chain couples TRBV6-6 to TRBJ2-5, with TRBD2 as a possible D gene (6 bases). V lost 8 bases to trimming and J lost 5 bases, with 9 bases between them. CDR1 MNHNY and CDR2 SVGAGI come from the germline V gene (reference sequence). This CDR3 spans 11 amino acids. CDR3 sequence reads: CASGGSETQYF. CDR3 nucleotide sequence: TGTGCCAGCGGAGGGAGCGAGACCCAGTACTTC.

Concerning this clonotype: A much bigger clone sits one base away, suggesting this may be a read error. The chain links TRBV11-2 to TRBJ2-1; perhaps TRBD1 as D (6 bases). With the DNA end fitting TRBJ2-7 better, the J assignment may be wrong. The V gene's germline CDR1 is SGHAT and CDR2 FQNNGV. The CDR3 is 20 residues long. The CDR3 DNA sequence: TGTACCAGCAGCTTAGATCTGACCGGATCCGGCAGGGGTGGCTACAATGAGCAGTACTTC. Its protein is CTSSLDLTGSGRGGYNEQYF.

V is TRBV12-3 or TRBV12-4 and J is TRBJ2-3; 7 bases match TRBD1. V was pared by 1 base and J by 1 base, with 5 bases of the junction left unmatched. This CDR3 has 16 amino acids. The chain's CDR3 is CASSLEGAVGTDTQYF. CDR3 sequence (DNA): TGTGCCAGCAGTTTAGAGGGGGCTGTGGGCACAGATACGCAGTATTTT.

The J gene is TRBJ2-1, the V gene TRBV12-3 or TRBV12-4; possibly TRBD1 or TRBD2 for D (6 bases each). The J call is in doubt because the DNA end fits TRBJ2-7 better. The CDR3 is 15 residues long. The CDR3 is CASTLRGETTDEQYF. Here the CDR3 DNA reads TGTGCCAGCACCCTAAGGGGGGAGACTACCGACGAGCAGTACTTC.

The rearrangement uses TRBV2 and TRBJ2-7; no definite D call. Germline assignment: CDR1 SNHLY and CDR2 FYNNEI. This CDR3 comprises 15 residues. Trimming pared 1 base from V and 0 bases from J, leaving 10 bases between. The CDR3 nucleotides are TGTGCCAGCAGTGAAGGCGGCCTAAGCTCCTACGAGCAGTACTTC. It codes for CASSEGGLSSYEQYF.

At least ten counts were recorded for this clonotype. The chain combines TRBV28 with TRBJ2-7; 9 bases are shared with TRBD1. From germline, CDR1 is MDHEN and CDR2 SYDVKM. The CDR3 totals 15 residues. J was trimmed by 2 bases and V by 4 bases; bases with no gene match: 6. CDR3: CASSSPGQGTYEQYF. The DNA of the CDR3 is TGTGCCAGCAGTTCCCCGGGACAGGGCACCTACGAGCAGTACTTC.

V is TRBV30 and J is TRBJ2-3; 12 nucleotides align to TRBD2. The CDR3 consists of 15 residues. V lost 3 bases to trimming and J lost 6 bases; unmatched junction nucleotides: 7. CDR1 is GTSNPN, CDR2 SVGIG, per germline (reference sequence). The CDR3 DNA reads TGTGCCTGGAGCCCTGGACTAGCGGGGTCGGATACGCAGTATTTT. Amino acid sequence: CAWSPGLAGSDTQYF.

The chain recombines TRBV20-1 with TRBJ1-2; D is possibly TRBD1 (6 bases). Trimming took 6 bases from V and 5 from J, leaving 19 bases between them. CDR3 length: 14 amino acids. Germline lookup yields CDR1 DFQATT and CDR2 SNEGSKA (reference sequence). The CDR3 DNA is TGCAGTGCCACAGCCCACGGACAGACATATGGCTACACCTTC. It encodes CSATAHGQTYGYTF.

The chain joins TRBV28 to TRBJ2-3; D unresolved. The germline V and J ends were trimmed by 8 bases and 9 bases, with 21 bases remaining between them. Germline loops: CDR1 MDHEN, CDR2 SYDVKM. This CDR3 is built from 14 residues. This chain's CDR3 is CASVRSTVPRTQYF. CDR3 bases: TGTGCCAGCGTCCGGTCTACCGTCCCCCGGACGCAGTATTTT.

A note on this clonotype: The junction does not match germline at one end; this may be a read error. The chain employs TRBV2 and TRBJ2-4, with D possibly being TRBD1 (5 bases). This CDR3 region has 17 residues. Germline V gives CDR1 SNHLY, CDR2 FYNNEI. The CDR3 sequence: CASIMVGRVGAKDIQYF. DNA of the CDR3: TGTGCCAGCATCATGGTGGGCAGGGTTGGAGCCAAAGACATTCAGTACTTC. The complete variable domain, with remaining parts taken from reference TRBV2 and TRBJ2-4, reads EPEVTQTPSHQVTQMGQEVILRCVPISNHLYFYWYRQILGQKVEFLVSFYNNEISEKSEIFDDQFSVERPDGSNFTLKIRSTKLEDSAMYFCASIMVGRVGAKDIQYFGAGTRLSVL.

This clonotype was counted a few times. This chain joins TRBV7-2 and TRBJ2-7; 10 bases match TRBD2. Germline V gene data show CDR1 as SGHTA and CDR2 as FQGNSA. The CDR3 is made up of 16 amino acids. With V trimmed by 3 bases and J by 2 bases, 7 bases remained unmatched. Written as DNA, the CDR3 is TGTGCCAGCAGCTTTACCGGGACTAGCGCGACCTACGAGCAGTACTTC. Protein product: CASSFTGTSATYEQYF.

This clonotype has just a few counts. The chain links TRBV4-3 to TRBJ2-4; TRBD1 or TRBD2 may be the D gene (7 bases each). The J call is doubtful: the DNA matches TRBJ2-7 better. Per germline, CDR1 LGHNA and CDR2 YSLEER. This CDR3 region has 16 residues. CDR3 sequence reads: CASSQERGRGQHEQYF. The CDR3 nucleotides read TGCGCCAGCAGCCAAGAGCGGGGGAGGGGGCAACACGAGCAGTACTTC.

This clonotype was recorded a few times. The CDR3 bases are TGTGCCTGGATTGAGGCAGCAAGGAACTATGGCTACACCTTC. Translated: CAWIEAARNYGYTF. The chain combines TRBV30 with TRBJ1-2; D call uncertain. Germline V gene data show CDR1 as GTSNPN and CDR2 as SVGIG (reference sequence). The CDR3 totals 14 residues. The V gene lost 4 bases and the J gene lost 2 bases, with 14 bases spanning the gap.

The V and J genes are TRBV4-2 and TRBJ1-6; the match to TRBD1 covers 8 bases. The CDR3 is 17 amino acids. After removal of 1 base from V and 10 bases from J, the junction contained 12 bases not matched to a gene. CDR1 LGHNA and CDR2 YNFKEQ come from the germline V gene. CDR3 region: CASSQGRTGQTGSPLHF. Written as DNA, the CDR3 is TGTGCCAGCAGCCAAGGGAGGACAGGGCAAACGGGGTCACCCCTCCACTTT.

V and J are TRBV10-3 and TRBJ2-7, with 7 positions matching TRBD1. Germline-derived CDR1 and CDR2 are ENHRY and SYGVKD. CDR3 size: 12 residues. After removal of 10 bases from V and 3 bases from J, the junction contained 6 bases not matched to a gene. CDR3 nucleotide sequence: TGTGCCAGTTCCGGGACAGACTACGAGCAGTACTTC. Its protein product is CASSGTDYEQYF.

The chain joins TRBV21-1 to TRBJ2-7. TRBV21-1 represents a pseudogene. The CDR3 spans 15 residues. In DNA form, the CDR3 reads TGTGCCAGCACTCCTTCAATAAACAACCTGAACGAGCAGTACTTC. It translates to CASTPSINNLNEQYF.

Worth noting for this clonotype: Just one base apart from a much larger clone, this may be a read error. The chain links TRBV20-1 to TRBJ2-1; 7 bases align to TRBD1. The closer fit of TRBJ2-7 to the DNA end suggests the J call may be wrong. This CDR3 has 13 amino acids. Looked up from germline, CDR1 is DFQATT and CDR2 is SNEGSKA (reference sequence). The CDR3 loop is CGAEGTVYNEQYF. In nucleotides, the CDR3 is TGCGGTGCTGAAGGGACAGTTTACAATGAGCAGTACTTC.